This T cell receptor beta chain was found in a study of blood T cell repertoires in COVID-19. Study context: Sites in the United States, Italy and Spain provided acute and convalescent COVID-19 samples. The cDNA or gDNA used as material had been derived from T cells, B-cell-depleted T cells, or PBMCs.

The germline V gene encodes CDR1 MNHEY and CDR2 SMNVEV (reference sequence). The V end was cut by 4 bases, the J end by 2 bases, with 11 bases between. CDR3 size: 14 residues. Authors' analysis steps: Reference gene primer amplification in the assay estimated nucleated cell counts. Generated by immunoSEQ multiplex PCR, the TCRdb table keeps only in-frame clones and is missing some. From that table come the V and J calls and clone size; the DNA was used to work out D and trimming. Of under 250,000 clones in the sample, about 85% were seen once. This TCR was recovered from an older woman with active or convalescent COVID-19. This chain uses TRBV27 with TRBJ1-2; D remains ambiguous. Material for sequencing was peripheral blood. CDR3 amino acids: CASSSSGRNYGYTF. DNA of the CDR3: TGTGCCAGCAGTTCCTCCGGGAGAAACTATGGCTACACCTTC.